This T cell receptor beta chain was profiled in a study of blood T cell repertoires in COVID-19 (dated by TCRdb to 2019 to 2021). The study in broad terms: Samples covering the acute and convalescent phases of COVID-19 were provided by collaborators in the United States, Italy and Spain. The prospective study material was composed of cDNA or gDNA derived from T cells, B-cell-depleted T cells, or PBMCs. Subjects who had been exposed to COVID-19, were actively infected with it, or had recovered from it provided the deeply sampled blood TCRbeta repertoires that made up the dataset. The repertoires were released in a freely available public database intended as a resource for research on the immune response to SARS-CoV-2. Samples came from the ongoing ImmuneRACE study (first 160 participants) plus 1,254 subjects from 6 global collaborators. Sample metadata almost always included a de-identified subject ID, COVID-19 status, age in years and sex. Where available, HLA class I and class II types were taken from metadata supplied by the sample provider and were not determined by assay-based typing.

Relative to germline, V is missing 1 base and J is missing 2 bases, with 6 bases of the junction outside any gene match. The CDR3 runs 17 residues from the cysteine to the phenylalanine. CDR3 DNA is the only sequence kept; it has 51 bases, read in frame from the first base. The germline V gene sets CDR1 to MGHRA and CDR2 to YSYEKL. What the authors observed across the whole study: The amount of clinical and demographic metadata varied by source and participant and was provided uncurated.

Collaborating institutions collected whole blood in K2EDTA tubes following their own protocols. For TCRbeta analysis, collaborator samples were shipped as frozen whole blood, as isolated PBMCs, or as DNA extracted from either sample type. As to this clone: What antigen it recognizes has not been identified. No base quality values were provided; no much bigger clone lies one nucleotide off.

The immunoSEQ Assay, a bias-controlled multiplex PCR, was used to amplify TCRbeta CDR3 regions from genomic DNA. The original methods were these. The number of nucleated cells in each sample was estimated by amplification of reference gene primers within the assay. To quantify the absolute abundance of each unique TCRbeta CDR3 rearrangement, sequence reads were collapsed and filtered. For each sample, productive Simpson clonality was calculated as the square root of Simpson's diversity index over productive rearrangements. Held by TCRdb, this immuneACCESS table contains in-frame sequences only and omits some clones. Under half of the omission traces to an unresolved V gene where checked; the cause of the rest is unknown. The DNA gave D and trimming, while V, J and clone size come from that table. The sample data list 150,000 to 200,000 clones, and about four fifths of these were observed just once. The ten largest make up around 10% of the sample.

This receptor chain uses TRBV4-1 and TRBJ2-3, with 10 middle bases fitting TRBD2. This clonotype originated in a man between 60 and 75 years old with active or convalescent COVID-19. Sequencing was done on a sample of peripheral blood. The DNA sequence is given as TGCGCCAGCAGCCAAGGCGGACTAGCGGAAGTCACAGATACGCAGTATTTT. Translation gives CASSQGGLAEVTDTQYF.